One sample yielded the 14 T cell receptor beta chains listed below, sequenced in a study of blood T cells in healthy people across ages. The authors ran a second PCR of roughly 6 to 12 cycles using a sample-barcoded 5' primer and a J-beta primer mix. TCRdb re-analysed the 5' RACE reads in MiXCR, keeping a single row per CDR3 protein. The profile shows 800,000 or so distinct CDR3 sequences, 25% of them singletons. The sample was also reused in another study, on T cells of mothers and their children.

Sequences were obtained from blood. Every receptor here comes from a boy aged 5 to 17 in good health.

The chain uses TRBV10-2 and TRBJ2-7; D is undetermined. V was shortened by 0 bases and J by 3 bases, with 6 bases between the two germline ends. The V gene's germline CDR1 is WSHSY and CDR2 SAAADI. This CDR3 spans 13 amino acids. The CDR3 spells CASSESQSYEQYF. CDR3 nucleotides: TGCGCCAGCAGTGAGTCCCAGAGCTACGAGCAGTACTTC.

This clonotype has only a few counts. DNA of the CDR3: TGCAGCGTTGACCCCGGGTCGGATACGCAGTATTTT. Its protein product is CSVDPGSDTQYF. The V gene is TRBV29-1, the J gene TRBJ2-3; D is ambiguous. V lost 3 bases and J lost 6, with 10 bases in between. The CDR3 runs to 12 residues. The germline V gene has CDR1 SQVTM and CDR2 ANQGSEA.

The CDR3 reads CSARAGYPYNEQFF. Written as DNA, the CDR3 is TGCAGTGCTAGAGCGGGGTACCCCTACAATGAGCAGTTCTTC. The V gene is TRBV20-1, the J gene TRBJ2-1; D possibly corresponds to TRBD2 (5 bases). With 1 base removed from V and 2 bases from J, the gap between germline ends came to 9 bases. The germline CDR1 and CDR2 sequences are DFQATT and SNEGSKA (reference sequence). The CDR3 consists of 14 residues.

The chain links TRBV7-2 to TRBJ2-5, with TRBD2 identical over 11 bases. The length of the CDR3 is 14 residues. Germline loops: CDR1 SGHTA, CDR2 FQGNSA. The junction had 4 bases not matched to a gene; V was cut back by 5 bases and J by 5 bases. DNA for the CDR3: TGTACCAGCAGCCCGACTAGCGGGACGGAGACCCAGTACTTC. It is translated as CTSSPTSGTETQYF.

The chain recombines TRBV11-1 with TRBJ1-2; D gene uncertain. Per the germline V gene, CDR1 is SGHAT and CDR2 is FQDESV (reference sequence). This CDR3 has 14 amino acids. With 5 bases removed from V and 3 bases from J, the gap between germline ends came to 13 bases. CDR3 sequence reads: CASSPRGFYYGYTF. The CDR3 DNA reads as TGTGCCAGCAGCCCACGTGGCTTCTACTATGGCTACACCTTC.

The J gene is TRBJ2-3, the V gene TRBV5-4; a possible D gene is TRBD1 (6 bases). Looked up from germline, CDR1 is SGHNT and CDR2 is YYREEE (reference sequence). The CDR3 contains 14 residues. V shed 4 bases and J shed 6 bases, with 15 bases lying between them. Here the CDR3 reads CASSRRDNRDTQYF. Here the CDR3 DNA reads TGTGCCAGCAGCCGCCGGGACAACCGGGATACGCAGTATTTT.

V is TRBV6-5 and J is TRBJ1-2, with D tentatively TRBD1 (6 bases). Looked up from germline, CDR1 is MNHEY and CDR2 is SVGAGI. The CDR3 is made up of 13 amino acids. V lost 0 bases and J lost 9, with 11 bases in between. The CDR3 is CASSYSGGVRYTF. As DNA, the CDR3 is TGTGCCAGCAGTTACTCAGGGGGTGTTCGCTACACCTTC.

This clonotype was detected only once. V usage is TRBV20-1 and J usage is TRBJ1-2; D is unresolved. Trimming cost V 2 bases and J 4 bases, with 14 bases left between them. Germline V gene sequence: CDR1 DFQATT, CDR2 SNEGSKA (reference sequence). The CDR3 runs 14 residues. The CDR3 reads CSARPLESGYGYTF. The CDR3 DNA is TGCAGTGCTAGACCCTTGGAGTCGGGCTATGGCTACACCTTC.

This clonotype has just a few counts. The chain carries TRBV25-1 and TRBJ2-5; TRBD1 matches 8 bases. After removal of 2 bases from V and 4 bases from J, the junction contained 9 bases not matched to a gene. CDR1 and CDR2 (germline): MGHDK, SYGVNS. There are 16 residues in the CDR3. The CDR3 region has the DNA TGTGCCAGCAGTGAAGCCGACAGGGGCAGAGGAGAGACCCAGTACTTC. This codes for CASSEADRGRGETQYF.

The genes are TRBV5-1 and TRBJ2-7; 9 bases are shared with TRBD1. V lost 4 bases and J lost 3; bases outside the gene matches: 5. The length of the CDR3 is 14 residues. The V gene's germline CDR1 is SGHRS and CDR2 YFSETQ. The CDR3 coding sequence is TGCGCCAGCAGCATTAGACAGGGGGACTACGAGCAGTACTTC. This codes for CASSIRQGDYEQYF.

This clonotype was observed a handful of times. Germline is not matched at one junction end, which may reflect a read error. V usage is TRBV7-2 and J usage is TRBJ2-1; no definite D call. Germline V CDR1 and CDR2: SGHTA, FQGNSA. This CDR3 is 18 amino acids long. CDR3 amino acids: CASSLVRLAPSSYNEQFF. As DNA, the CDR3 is TGTGCCAGCAGCTTAGTTAGATTGGCGCCGAGCTCCTACAATGAGCAGTTTTTC.

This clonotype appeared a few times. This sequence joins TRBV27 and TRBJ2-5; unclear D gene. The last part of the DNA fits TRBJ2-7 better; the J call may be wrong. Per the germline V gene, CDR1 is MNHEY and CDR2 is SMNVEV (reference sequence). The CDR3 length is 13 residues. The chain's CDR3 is CASSFQSSYEQYF. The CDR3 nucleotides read TGTGCCAGCAGTTTTCAAAGCTCCTACGAGCAGTACTTC.

The CDR3 region has the DNA TGCAGCGTTCTCTTCAGGCGGAACGGAGAGACCCAGTACTTC. The encoded protein is CSVLFRRNGETQYF. This sequence joins TRBV29-1 and TRBJ2-5; unclear D gene. There are 14 residues in the CDR3. Between the trimmed V and J ends, which lost 5 bases and 4 bases, there was a span of 17 bases. CDR1 is SQVTM, CDR2 ANQGSEA, per germline. Drawing the rest from reference TRBV29-1 and TRBJ2-5, the complete variable domain is SAVISQKPSRDICQRGTSLTIQCQVDSQVTMMFWYRQQPGQSLTLIATANQGSEATYESGFVIDKFPISRPNLTFSTLTVSNMSPEDSSIYLCSVLFRRNGETQYFGPGTRLLVL.

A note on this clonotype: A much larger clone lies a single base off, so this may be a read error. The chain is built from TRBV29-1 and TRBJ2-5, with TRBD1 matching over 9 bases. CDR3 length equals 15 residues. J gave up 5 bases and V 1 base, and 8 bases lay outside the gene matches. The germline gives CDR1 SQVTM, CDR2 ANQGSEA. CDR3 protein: CSVEGQQGAVETQYF. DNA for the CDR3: TGCAGCGTTGAAGGGCAACAGGGGGCGGTGGAGACCCAGTACTTC.